The clone carrying this T cell receptor beta chain was counted a few times. The antigen is unknown. Assay used: immunoSEQ multiplex PCR; TCRdb lists only in-frame clones, some missing. The profile covers some 130,000 clones, with under 95% appearing a single time and around 0.98% taken by the ten largest. The data were obtained in a study of T cell responses to AZD1222 COVID-19 vaccine. General study results and limits: Elevations in Spike-specific TCR breadth and depth followed administration of two AZD1222 doses.

This TCR came from an adult who received the AZD1222 COVID-19 vaccine. This material consisted of peripheral blood, taken 28 days after the second AZD1222 dose.

CDR3 amino acids: CASSPGSERAGANVLTF. The CDR3 DNA reads as TGTGCCAGCTCTCCAGGCTCCGAGAGGGCTGGGGCCAACGTCCTGACTTTC. The genes are TRBV19 and TRBJ2-6; weak D call: TRBD2 (5 bases). The CDR3 is 17 amino acids. CDR1 and CDR2 (germline): LNHDA, SQIVND (reference sequence). Trimming left V 9 bases short and J 2 bases short, with 20 bases between.